This T cell receptor beta chain was identified during a study of technical replicates of blood from several donors. Clones were sequenced by immunoSEQ multiplex PCR, and TCRdb holds only the in-frame ones, with some missing. The sample has under 100,000 clones; 90% to 97% are singletons. The germline V gene encodes CDR1 SGHRS and CDR2 YFSETQ. Trimming removed 0 bases at V and 0 bases at J, with 10 bases between. The CDR3 length is 16 residues. Sequencing used T cells isolated from PBMCs. This sequence joins TRBV5-1 and TRBJ2-1; weak D call: TRBD2 (5 bases). This clonotype originated in a human donor in good health. The CDR3 sequence is CASSLGAASSYNEQFF. The CDR3 DNA is TGCGCCAGCAGCTTGGGAGCGGCTAGCTCCTACAATGAGCAGTTCTTC.